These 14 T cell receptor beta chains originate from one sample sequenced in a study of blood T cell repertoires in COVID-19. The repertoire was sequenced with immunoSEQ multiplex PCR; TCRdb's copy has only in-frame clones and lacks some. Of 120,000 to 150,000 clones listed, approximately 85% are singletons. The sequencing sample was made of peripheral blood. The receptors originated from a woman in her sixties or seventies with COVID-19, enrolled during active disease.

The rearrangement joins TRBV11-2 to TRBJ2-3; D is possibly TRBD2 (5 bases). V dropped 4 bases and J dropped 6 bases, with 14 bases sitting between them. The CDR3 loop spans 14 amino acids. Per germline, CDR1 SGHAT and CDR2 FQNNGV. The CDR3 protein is CASSSGLSGDTQYF. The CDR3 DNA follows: TGTGCCAGCAGCTCCGGACTGTCCGGGGATACGCAGTATTTT.

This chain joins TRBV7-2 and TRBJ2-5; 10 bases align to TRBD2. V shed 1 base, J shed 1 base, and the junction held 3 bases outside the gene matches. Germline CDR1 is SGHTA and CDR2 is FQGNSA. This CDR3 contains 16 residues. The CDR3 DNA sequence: TGTGCCAGCAGCTTAGTGTCTAGCGGGGGCCAAGAGACCCAGTACTTC. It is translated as CASSLVSSGGQETQYF.

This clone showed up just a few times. The CDR3 loop reads CASRWEGVANTEAFF. DNA of the CDR3: TGTGCCAGCAGGTGGGAAGGGGTGGCGAACACTGAAGCTTTCTTT. The V call is TRBV6-5, the J call TRBJ1-1, with a tentative D call TRBD1 (5 bases). The CDR3 extends over 15 amino acids. V was pared by 6 bases and J by 1 base, with 15 bases between. The germline V gene encodes CDR1 MNHEY and CDR2 SVGAGI.

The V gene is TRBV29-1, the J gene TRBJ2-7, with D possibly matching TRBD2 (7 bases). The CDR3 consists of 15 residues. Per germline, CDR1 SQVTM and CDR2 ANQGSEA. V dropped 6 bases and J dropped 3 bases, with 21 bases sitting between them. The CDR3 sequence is CSVRGGGRHGYEQYF. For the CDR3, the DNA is TGCAGCGTGCGGGGAGGGGGGAGGCACGGCTACGAGCAGTACTTC.

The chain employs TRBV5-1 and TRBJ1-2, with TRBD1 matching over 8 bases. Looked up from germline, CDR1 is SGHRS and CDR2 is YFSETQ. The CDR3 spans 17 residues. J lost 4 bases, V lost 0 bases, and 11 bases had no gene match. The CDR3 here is CASSLESWGQARYGYTF. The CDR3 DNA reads TGCGCCAGCAGCTTGGAAAGTTGGGGACAGGCCCGCTATGGCTACACCTTC. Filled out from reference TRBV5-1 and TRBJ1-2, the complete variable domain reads KAGVTQTPRYLIKTRGQQVTLSCSPISGHRSVSWYQQTPGQGLQFLFEYFSETQRNKGNFPGRFSGRQFSNSRSEMNVSTLELGDSALYLCASSLESWGQARYGYTFGSGTRLTVV.

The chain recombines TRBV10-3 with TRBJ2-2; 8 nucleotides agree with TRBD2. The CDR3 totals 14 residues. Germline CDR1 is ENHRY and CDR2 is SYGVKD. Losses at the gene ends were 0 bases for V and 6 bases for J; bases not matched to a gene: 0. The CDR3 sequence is CAISESREAGELFF. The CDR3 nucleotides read TGTGCCATCAGTGAGTCGCGGGAGGCCGGGGAGCTGTTTTTT.

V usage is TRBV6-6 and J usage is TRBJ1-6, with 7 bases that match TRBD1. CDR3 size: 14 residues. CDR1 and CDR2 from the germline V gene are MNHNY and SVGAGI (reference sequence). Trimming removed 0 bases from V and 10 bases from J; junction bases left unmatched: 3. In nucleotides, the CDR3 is TGTGCCAGCAGTTACTCGCAGGGGGGATCACCCCTCCACTTT. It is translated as CASSYSQGGSPLHF.

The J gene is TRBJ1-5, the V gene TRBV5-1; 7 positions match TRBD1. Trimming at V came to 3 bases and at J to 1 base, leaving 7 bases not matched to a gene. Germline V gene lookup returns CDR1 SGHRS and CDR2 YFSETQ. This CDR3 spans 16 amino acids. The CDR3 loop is CASSSGGGGSNQPQHF. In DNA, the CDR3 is TGCGCCAGCAGCTCCGGAGGGGGCGGGAGCAATCAGCCCCAGCATTTT. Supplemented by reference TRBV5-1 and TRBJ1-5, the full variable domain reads KAGVTQTPRYLIKTRGQQVTLSCSPISGHRSVSWYQQTPGQGLQFLFEYFSETQRNKGNFPGRFSGRQFSNSRSEMNVSTLELGDSALYLCASSSGGGGSNQPQHFGDGTRLSIL.

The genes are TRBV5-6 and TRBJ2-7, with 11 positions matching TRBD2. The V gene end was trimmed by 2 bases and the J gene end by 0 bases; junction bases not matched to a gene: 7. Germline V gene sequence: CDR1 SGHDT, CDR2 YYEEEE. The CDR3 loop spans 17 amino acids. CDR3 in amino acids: CASSFIGLAGYSYEQYF. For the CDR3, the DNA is TGTGCCAGCAGCTTTATTGGACTAGCGGGTTACTCCTACGAGCAGTACTTC.

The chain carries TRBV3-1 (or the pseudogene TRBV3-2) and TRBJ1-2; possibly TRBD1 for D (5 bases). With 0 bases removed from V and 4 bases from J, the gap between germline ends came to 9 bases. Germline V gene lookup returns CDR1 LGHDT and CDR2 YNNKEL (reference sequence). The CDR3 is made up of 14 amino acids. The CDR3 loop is CASSQDLTAYGYTF. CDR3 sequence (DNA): TGTGCCAGCAGCCAAGACTTGACAGCCTATGGCTACACCTTC.

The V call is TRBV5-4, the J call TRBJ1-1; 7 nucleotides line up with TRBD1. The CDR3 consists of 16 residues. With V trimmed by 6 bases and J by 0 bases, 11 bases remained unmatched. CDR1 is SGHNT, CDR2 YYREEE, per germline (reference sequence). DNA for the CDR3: TGTGCCAGCATCCATTTAGGGGGACAGCTGAACACTGAAGCTTTCTTT. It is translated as CASIHLGGQLNTEAFF.

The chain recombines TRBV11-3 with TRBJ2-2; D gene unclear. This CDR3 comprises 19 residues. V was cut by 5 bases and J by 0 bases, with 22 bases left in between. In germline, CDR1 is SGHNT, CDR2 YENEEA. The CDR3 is CASSAPTSSMRANTGELFF. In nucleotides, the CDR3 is TGTGCCAGCAGCGCTCCCACCTCGAGTATGCGAGCGAACACCGGGGAGCTGTTTTTT.

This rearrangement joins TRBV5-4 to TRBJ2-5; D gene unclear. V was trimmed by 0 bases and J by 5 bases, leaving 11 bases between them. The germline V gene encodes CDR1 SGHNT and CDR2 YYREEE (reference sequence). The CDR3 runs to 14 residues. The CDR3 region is CASSLASPQETQYF. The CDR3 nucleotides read TGTGCCAGCAGCTTGGCCTCCCCACAGGAGACCCAGTACTTC.

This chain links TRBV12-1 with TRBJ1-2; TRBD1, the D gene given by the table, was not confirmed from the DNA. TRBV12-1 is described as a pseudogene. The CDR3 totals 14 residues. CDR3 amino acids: CASSSDRGSYGYTF. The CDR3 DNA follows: TGTGCCAGCAGCTCGGACAGGGGGTCTTATGGCTACACCTTC.